The present entry profiles one T cell receptor (beta chain) with its context. The antigen remains unidentified. Trimming removed 7 bases at V and 5 bases at J, with 21 bases between. CDR3 size: 15 residues. Germline CDR1 reads SGHTS; CDR2 reads YDEGEE. These data belong to a study of T cell responses to AZD1222 COVID-19 vaccine. On the study more broadly: Second-dose recipients at about 4 or about 12 weeks were treated as one pooled group. Study-wide findings and caveats: Spike was spanned by vaccine-associated CD4 TCRs, with dominance at 160-218 and 743-854. The study identified only a handful of AZD1222 recipients as seropositive at baseline.

Clones were sequenced by immunoSEQ multiplex PCR, and TCRdb holds only the in-frame ones, with some missing. The sample lists around 130,000 clones, around nine tenths occurring once. The source is an adult in good health. This chain joins TRBV5-8 and TRBJ1-1; D perhaps matches TRBD1 (5 bases). The material was peripheral blood, obtained on day 0 of AZD1222 vaccination. CDR3: CASRPVGGRRTEAFF. For the CDR3, the DNA is TGTGCCAGCCGCCCGGTCGGGGGTAGGAGGACTGAAGCTTTCTTT.